These T cell receptor beta chains were read from a single sample in a study of T-cell memory formation after mild COVID-19. MiXCR, applied by TCRdb to the 5' RACE reads, yields one record per CDR3 protein. This sample has hundreds of thousands of distinct CDR3 sequences, with approximately 29% found just once. The source material was PBMCs or a T cell subset sorted from them (not recorded which). The receptor source for this set is an adult woman who had mild COVID-19 (a few samples of this study predate the infection). Cell type and time point are not known. The CDR3 runs from the conserved cysteine through the conserved F or W. A D gene is named only where the DNA matches it firmly. Some rows mark clone size as missing; the rest say once, few, many or name a class of expanded clone.

TGTGCCAGTAGTATGAGCGGGGGTGAAAACATTCAGTACTTC	CASSMSGGENIQYF	TRBD2	TRBV19	TRBJ2-4	NA
TGTGCCACCAGTGAACTAGCGGGAGGGGAAGAGACCCAGTACTTC	CATSELAGGEETQYF	TRBD2	TRBV24-1	TRBJ2-5	few
TGTGCCAGCAGCCCCTACTCGACTAGGGGTGTACAGGGTGAGCAGTTCTTC	CASSPYSTRGVQGEQFF	NA	TRBV7-2	TRBJ2-1	many
TGTGCCAGCAGCTCCGGACACTATACGAACACCGGGGAGCTGTTTTTT	CASSSGHYTNTGELFF	NA	TRBV7-2	TRBJ2-2	few
TGCAGTGCTAGAGATGGCAGGGATGTTGAAGGCTACACCTTC	CSARDGRDVEGYTF	NA	TRBV20-1	TRBJ1-2	few
TGTGCCAGCTCACCAAACAGTGGCTACACCTTC	CASSPNSGYTF	NA	TRBV18	TRBJ1-2	NA
TGCGCCAGCAGCCTCTGGACAACGAACACCGGGGAGCTGTTTTTT	CASSLWTTNTGELFF	NA	TRBV5-1	TRBJ2-2	few
TGTGCCAGCTCACCAACTGTAGGGGAGAACTATGGCTACACCTTC	CASSPTVGENYGYTF	NA	TRBV18	TRBJ1-2	NA
TGTGCCAGCAGCTTCCTAGCCTACGAGCAGTACTTC	CASSFLAYEQYF	NA	TRBV7-8	TRBJ2-7	NA
TGCGCCAGCACCTTGGGGGACAGCACAGATACGCAGTATTTT	CASTLGDSTDTQYF	NA	TRBV5-1	TRBJ2-3	NA
TGCAGCGTTGCGGCGGGGTCCACTGAAGCTTTCTTT	CSVAAGSTEAFF	NA	TRBV29-1	TRBJ1-1	NA
TGTGCCAGCAGGGATAATCGGGGACCCTACAATGAGCAGTTCTTC	CASRDNRGPYNEQFF	NA	TRBV12-3/TRBV12-4	TRBJ2-1	few
TGTGCCAGCAGCCAAGCTCTACAGGGGGCTAACTATGGCTACACCTTC	CASSQALQGANYGYTF	TRBD1	TRBV4-2	TRBJ1-2	few
TGTGCCAGCAGTGACCTCCATAGAGATACGCAGTATTTT	CASSDLHRDTQYF	NA	TRBV25-1	TRBJ2-3	few
TGTGCCAGCAGTTTAGCGGGTGTGGAGCAGTTCTTC	CASSLAGVEQFF	NA	TRBV12-3/TRBV12-4	TRBJ2-1	few
TGTGCCAGCAGTGACCCGAATCAGTACGAGCAGTACTTC	CASSDPNQYEQYF	NA	TRBV25-1	TRBJ2-7	NA
TGTGCCAGCAGCGCTTCCTTACTAGCGGGGAGGACCTACGAGCAGTACTTC	CASSASLLAGRTYEQYF	TRBD2	TRBV7-2	TRBJ2-7	many
TGCGCCAGCAGCCAAGAGGCTAGCGGGGGTCGGGAGCAGTACTTC	CASSQEASGGREQYF	TRBD2	TRBV4-1	TRBJ2-7	NA
TGCGCCAGCAGCATGGGACAGGGAATAAGTGAAGCTTTCTTT	CASSMGQGISEAFF	TRBD1	TRBV5-1	TRBJ1-1	few
TGTGCCAGCAGGCGTCAGGGAGATACTGAAGCTTTCTTT	CASRRQGDTEAFF	NA	TRBV12-3/TRBV12-4	TRBJ1-1	NA
TGTGCCATCAGCAATAGCGGGGGGTTCGATACGCAGTATTTT	CAISNSGGFDTQYF	TRBD2	TRBV10-3	TRBJ2-3	few
TGCGCCAGCAGCCAAGTCGGACCCCGGGCCGAAGCTTTCTTT	CASSQVGPRAEAFF	NA	TRBV4-1	TRBJ1-1	few
TGCGCCAGCAGCTTGGATACAGGGGTGTTGGAAGGCTACACCTTC	CASSLDTGVLEGYTF	TRBD1	TRBV5-1	TRBJ1-2	NA
TGTGCCAGCACCCTGCGTGACAGGGCCATCGATGAGCAGTTCTTC	CASTLRDRAIDEQFF	TRBD1	TRBV6-5	TRBJ2-1	medium-sized
TGCGCCAGCAGCTTGGACAGGGGAGGTTTCAATGAGCAGTTCTTC	CASSLDRGGFNEQFF	NA	TRBV5-1	TRBJ2-1	NA
TGTGCCAGCGATCATAACGGGTCCGGGGAGCTGTTTTTT	CASDHNGSGELFF	NA	TRBV28	TRBJ2-2	NA
TGCGCCAGCAGCCAAGATCTTGTAGGCCGCCAAGAGACCCAGTACTTC	CASSQDLVGRQETQYF	NA	TRBV4-3	TRBJ2-5	few
TGTGCCAGCAGTCCTCGTAGGATGGGCACAGATACGCAGTATTTT	CASSPRRMGTDTQYF	NA	TRBV12-3/TRBV12-4	TRBJ2-3	NA
TGCAGCGTAAACTTCAGGGTCACCGGGGAGCTGTTTTTT	CSVNFRVTGELFF	NA	TRBV29-1	TRBJ2-2	few
TGTGCCAGCAATCGTAACACCGGGGAGCTGTTTTTT	CASNRNTGELFF	NA	TRBV6-2/TRBV6-3	TRBJ2-2	few
TGTGCCAGCAGCAACTTTCGCGAGCAGTACTTC	CASSNFREQYF	NA	TRBV3-1	TRBJ2-7	NA
TGTGCCAGCAGCTCCCGGGGGAACAGGGGTTCCTACAATGAGCAGTTCTTC	CASSSRGNRGSYNEQFF	NA	TRBV7-3	TRBJ2-1	NA
TGTGCCAGCAGCAACCCCAGGGGGACTAGCGGGAGACCCGAGCAGTACTTC	CASSNPRGTSGRPEQYF	NA	TRBV21-1	TRBJ2-7	NA
TGCGCCAGCAGCTTGCGGACTAGCGGGGCGAACACAGATACGCAGTATTTT	CASSLRTSGANTDTQYF	TRBD2	TRBV5-1	TRBJ2-3	NA
TGTGCCAGCAGTCAGTTTTGGGGGGATACGCAGTATTTT	CASSQFWGDTQYF	NA	TRBV27	TRBJ2-3	NA
TGTGCCACCTCCCTCGGGACTAGCGGGAAAAATGAGCAGTTCTTC	CATSLGTSGKNEQFF	TRBD2	TRBV24-1	TRBJ2-1	NA
TGTGCCAGCAGACGGACCTCTTCGGACACTGAAGCTTTCTTT	CASRRTSSDTEAFF	NA	TRBV7-9	TRBJ1-1	NA
TGTGCCAGCAGCCATTCTCACGAGCAGTACTTC	CASSHSHEQYF	NA	TRBV14	TRBJ2-7	many
TGTGCCAGCAGCCCCTCTAGCGGGAGACGGAATGAGCAGTTCTTC	CASSPSSGRRNEQFF	TRBD2	TRBV12-3/TRBV12-4	TRBJ2-1	few
TGTGCCAGCAGTTTACTGGGGGCGGGCACTGAAGCTTTCTTT	CASSLLGAGTEAFF	NA	TRBV27	TRBJ1-1	many
TGTGCCACCAGCAGAGGGGACAGGGTTTCAGAGACCCAGTACTTC	CATSRGDRVSETQYF	TRBD1	TRBV15	TRBJ2-5	NA
TGTGCCAGCAGTGAAGCGTTAAGGAATCCGGGGTACTTC	CASSEALRNPGYF	NA	TRBV6-1	TRBJ2-7	NA